A selection of T cell receptor beta chains follows, all from one sample in a study of human T cells and chemical hapten exposure. TCRdb reprocessed the reads via MiXCR and lists one record per CDR3 protein. The data contain around 120,000 distinct CDR3 sequences, 8.5% of them singletons. The sample consisted of whole blood. The receptors originated from a human donor in good health. Some clones in this sample may be carry-over from other donors' samples. CDR3s include the opening cysteine and the closing phenylalanine or tryptophan. A D gene is named only where the DNA matches it firmly. Only some rows state a clone size, as once, few, many or a class for expanded clones.

d_gene: TRBD2
v_gene: TRBV12-3/TRBV12-4
j_gene: TRBJ2-1
abundance: few
CDR3nt: TGTGCCAGCAGTTTAGGAGGGAGGGGCAATGAGCAGTTCTTC
CDR3aa: CASSLGGRGNEQFF

d_gene: -
v_gene: TRBV18
j_gene: TRBJ1-2
abundance: -
CDR3nt: TGTGCCAGCTCACCTTCTAGGACAGAAGACTATGGCTACACCTTC
CDR3aa: CASSPSRTEDYGYTF

d_gene: -
v_gene: TRBV7-9
j_gene: TRBJ1-1
abundance: many
CDR3nt: TGTGCCAACCTTAACAGCTTGGGCACTGAAGCTTTCTTT
CDR3aa: CANLNSLGTEAFF

d_gene: -
v_gene: TRBV20-1
j_gene: TRBJ1-2
abundance: many
CDR3nt: TGCAGTGCTAGAGATACCCTCCTGGGCTACACCTTC
CDR3aa: CSARDTLLGYTF

d_gene: TRBD1
v_gene: TRBV4-2
j_gene: TRBJ1-2
abundance: many
CDR3nt: TGTGCCAGCAGCCAAGAACAGGGGCCCAACTATGGCTACACCTTC
CDR3aa: CASSQEQGPNYGYTF

d_gene: -
v_gene: TRBV10-1
j_gene: TRBJ2-2
abundance: -
CDR3nt: TGCGCCAGCAGTGGCCTTAGTACAGGAATGATATTGAACACCGGGGAGCTGTTTTTT
CDR3aa: CASSGLSTGMILNTGELFF

d_gene: TRBD1
v_gene: TRBV29-1
j_gene: TRBJ2-3
abundance: many
CDR3nt: TGCAGCGTAGCCCCGGGACAGATCACAGATACGCAGTATTTT
CDR3aa: CSVAPGQITDTQYF

d_gene: -
v_gene: TRBV4-3
j_gene: TRBJ2-1
abundance: -
CDR3nt: TGCGCCAGCAGCCGGTCCCGGGACGGGTCCTACAATGAGCAGTTCTTC
CDR3aa: CASSRSRDGSYNEQFF

d_gene: -
v_gene: TRBV6-5
j_gene: TRBJ2-2
abundance: -
CDR3nt: TGTGCCAGCAGCAACGTAGTTCTTGGCGCCGGGGAGCTGTTTTTT
CDR3aa: CASSNVVLGAGELFF

d_gene: -
v_gene: TRBV9
j_gene: TRBJ1-2
abundance: many
CDR3nt: TGTGCCAGCAGCGCGAACAGGGTTATCGACTATGGCTACACCTTC
CDR3aa: CASSANRVIDYGYTF

d_gene: -
v_gene: TRBV13
j_gene: TRBJ1-2
abundance: many
CDR3nt: TGTGCCAGCAGCTTAAGCGGGATCGGGGGTAACTATGGCTACACCTTC
CDR3aa: CASSLSGIGGNYGYTF

d_gene: -
v_gene: TRBV5-1
j_gene: TRBJ2-5
abundance: -
CDR3nt: TGCGCCAGCAGCTTGGCAATGGGGGAGACCCAGTACTTC
CDR3aa: CASSLAMGETQYF